Presented here are 22 T cell receptor beta chains from one specimen sequenced in a study of cytomegalovirus exposure and HLA in healthy donors. The PCR employed 60 Vbeta primers together with 13 Jbeta primers. The data were produced by immunoSEQ multiplex PCR, yet TCRdb's version contains in-frame clones alone and is incomplete. The top ten hold about 10% of the sample, which has some 150,000 clones, 80% to 90% seen once. Sequenced: PBMCs. The origin of the receptors is a man in his forties or fifties in good health and CMV-seropositive.

About this clone: A junction boundary mismatches the germline segment, possibly from a read error. The rearrangement uses TRBV6-6 and TRBJ2-4, with 7 positions matching TRBD2. CDR3 size: 15 residues. Germline CDR1 MNHNY, CDR2 SVGAGI (reference sequence). The CDR3 loop is CASSYAGDYKNSQYF. The CDR3 DNA sequence: TGTGCCAGCAGTTACGCGGGGGACTACAAAAACAGTCAGTACTTC.

The chain has TRBV5-4 and TRBJ2-1, with 8 bases matching TRBD1. Germline CDR1 reads SGHNT; CDR2 reads YYREEE (reference sequence). This CDR3 is 15 amino acids long. V was pared by 1 base and J by 4 bases, with 4 bases of the junction left unmatched. Written as DNA, the CDR3 is TGTGCCAGCAGCTTGCCTGGGACAGGTTACAATGAGCAGTTCTTC. Amino acids: CASSLPGTGYNEQFF.

This chain connects TRBV5-1 to TRBJ2-7; D gene unclear. Per germline, CDR1 SGHRS and CDR2 YFSETQ. The CDR3 is made up of 13 amino acids. V was cut by 0 bases and J by 6 bases, with 10 bases left in between. The CDR3 region has the DNA TGCGCCAGCAGCTTGGGACAATTAACCGAGCAGTACTTC. It codes for CASSLGQLTEQYF.

The CDR3 sequence is CASSQELGPGAWVQETQYF. The CDR3, as DNA: TGTGCCAGCAGCCAAGAATTGGGGCCGGGAGCCTGGGTTCAAGAGACCCAGTACTTC. J is TRBJ2-5 and V is TRBV4-2; D may be TRBD2 (6 bases). The CDR3 has 19 amino acids. V lost 0 bases and J lost 2, with 22 bases in between. Germline CDR1 reads LGHNA; CDR2 reads YNFKEQ.

The chain recombines TRBV7-2 with TRBJ2-7; D is unresolved. Between the trimmed V and J ends, which lost 3 bases and 1 base, there was a span of 13 bases. Germline V gene lookup returns CDR1 SGHTA and CDR2 FQGNSA. The CDR3 is 15 amino acids. The CDR3 region is CASSFGQIYSYEQYF. For the CDR3, the DNA is TGTGCCAGCAGCTTTGGGCAGATTTATTCCTACGAGCAGTACTTC.

The chain links TRBV7-2 to TRBJ2-7; D may be TRBD2 (6 bases). The CDR3 length is 15 residues. Germline V lookup: CDR1 SGHTA, CDR2 FQGNSA. V was pared by 6 bases and J by 4 bases, with 19 bases between. The CDR3 here is CASSSRRAFIYEQYF. The CDR3 region has the DNA TGTGCCAGCAGTAGTAGGAGGGCCTTCATATACGAGCAGTACTTC.

The CDR3 here is CASSLAYRATIYF. CDR3 sequence (DNA): TGTGCCAGCAGCTTAGCCTACAGGGCCACCATATATTTT. V and J are TRBV7-9 and TRBJ1-3; D may be TRBD1 (6 bases). V lost 0 bases and J lost 9, with 9 bases in between. Germline loops: CDR1 SEHNR, CDR2 FQNEAQ (reference sequence). There are 13 residues in the CDR3.

In regard to this clone: This specimen includes other DNA sequences encoding the same CDR3. This sequence joins TRBV6-5 and TRBJ1-4; TRBD1 agrees at 7 bases. Germline CDR1 and CDR2: MNHEY and SVGAGI. After removal of 6 bases from V and 4 bases from J, the junction contained 5 bases not matched to a gene. The CDR3 extends over 14 amino acids. Written as DNA, the CDR3 is TGTGCCAGCAGCGGGACAGCCCTTAATGAAAAACTGTTTTTT. This sequence encodes CASSGTALNEKLFF.

The V and J genes are TRBV27 and TRBJ1-1; maybe TRBD1 (5 bases). The CDR3 covers 14 residues. Germline values: CDR1 MNHEY, CDR2 SMNVEV (reference sequence). Trimming pared 5 bases from V and 3 bases from J, leaving 13 bases between. CDR3 DNA sequence: TGTGCCAGCAGTATGTGGCAGGGTGACACTGAAGCTTTCTTT. It specifies CASSMWQGDTEAFF.

This chain links TRBV4-3 with TRBJ1-2; D remains unclear. This CDR3 comprises 15 residues. Germline CDR1 LGHNA, CDR2 YSLEER. V shed 0 bases and J shed 8 bases, with 16 bases lying between them. CDR3: CASSQDHEGGGGYTF. The DNA of the CDR3 is TGCGCCAGCAGCCAAGATCATGAGGGCGGAGGCGGCTACACCTTC.

For this clone: One end of the junction fails to match germline, which may point to a read error. The gene calls are TRBV7-9 and TRBJ2-1, with a weak D call TRBD2 (6 bases). The germline V gene encodes CDR1 SEHNR and CDR2 FQNEAQ (reference sequence). The CDR3 sequence is 15 residues long. This CDR3 is CSSSTPPGSENEQFF. The DNA for the CDR3 is TGTTCCAGCAGCACCCCCCCCGGGAGCGAAAATGAGCAGTTCTTC.

The J gene is TRBJ1-1, the V gene TRBV15, with unresolved D. This CDR3 comprises 15 residues. V dropped 1 base and J dropped 1 base, with 10 bases sitting between them. CDR1 and CDR2 from the germline V gene are LNHNV and YYDKDF (reference sequence). CDR3 sequence reads: CATSRGRRANTEAFF. Here the CDR3 DNA reads TGTGCCACCAGCAGAGGAAGGAGGGCGAACACTGAAGCTTTCTTT.

This chain links TRBV7-2 with TRBJ2-5; D remains ambiguous. The DNA end lines up better with TRBJ2-7; the J call may be wrong. The CDR3 sequence is 12 residues long. Germline loops: CDR1 SGHTA, CDR2 FQGNSA. CDR3 sequence (DNA): TGTGCCAGCAGCATTACCTCCTACGAGCAGTACTTC. This codes for CASSITSYEQYF.

The chain links TRBV5-1 to TRBJ2-2, with D hard to call. The CDR3 has 14 amino acids. Trimming shortened V by 2 bases and J by 8 bases, and 13 bases separated the two germline ends. Germline lookup yields CDR1 SGHRS and CDR2 YFSETQ. This chain's CDR3 is CASSFALLTGELFF. The CDR3 DNA follows: TGCGCCAGCAGCTTTGCACTCCTGACTGGGGAGCTGTTTTTT.

The J gene is TRBJ1-6, the V gene TRBV2, with no clear D. With 8 bases removed from V and 0 bases from J, the gap between germline ends came to 11 bases. CDR3 size: 15 residues. Germline CDR1 SNHLY, CDR2 FYNNEI. CDR3 loop: CASRRSSSYNSPLHF. For the CDR3, the DNA is TGTGCCAGCCGGAGGAGTTCCTCCTATAATTCACCCCTCCACTTT.

The chain recombines TRBV19 with TRBJ1-1; 7 bases fit TRBD1. CDR1 is LNHDA, CDR2 SQIVND, per germline (reference sequence). The CDR3 covers 15 residues. Trimming at V came to 6 bases and at J to 1 base, leaving 8 bases not matched to a gene. The CDR3 protein is CASSARAGGNTEAFF. The CDR3 DNA reads as TGTGCCAGTAGCGCGAGAGCAGGGGGGAACACTGAAGCTTTCTTT. The full variable domain, completed using reference TRBV19 and TRBJ1-1, is DGGITQSPKYLFRKEGQNVTLSCEQNLNHDAMYWYRQDPGQGLRLIYYSQIVNDFQKGDIAEGYSVSREKKESFPLTVTSAQKNPTAFYLCASSARAGGNTEAFFGQGTRLTVV.

With respect to this clone: Other DNA sequences in this specimen translate into the identical CDR3. This chain uses TRBV18 with TRBJ1-4; weak D call: TRBD1 (5 bases). Germline V lookup: CDR1 KGHSH, CDR2 LQKENI. V lost 3 bases to trimming and J lost 0 bases, with 8 bases between them. The CDR3 consists of 15 residues. The CDR3: CASSPLTATNEKLFF. The CDR3 DNA follows: TGTGCCAGCTCACCGCTGACAGCAACTAATGAAAAACTGTTTTTT. The full variable domain, with the rest looked up from reference TRBV18 and TRBJ1-4, is NAGVMQNPRHLVRRRGQEARLRCSPMKGHSHVYWYRQLPEEGLKFMVYLQKENIIDESGMPKERFSAEFPKEGPSILRIQQVVRGDSAAYFCASSPLTATNEKLFFGSGTQLSVL.

This clone was observed a few times. The V and J genes are TRBV18 and TRBJ2-7; 8 bases map to TRBD1. The germline V gene encodes CDR1 KGHSH and CDR2 LQKENI. The length of the CDR3 is 14 residues. Trimming at V came to 6 bases and at J to 3 bases, leaving 7 bases not matched to a gene. The CDR3 sequence: CASSFPGGVYEQYF. The CDR3 DNA reads as TGTGCCAGCTCCTTCCCAGGGGGCGTCTACGAGCAGTACTTC.

This chain uses TRBV27 with TRBJ1-2, with a tentative D call TRBD1 (5 bases). Germline V gene data show CDR1 as MNHEY and CDR2 as SMNVEV (reference sequence). The length of the CDR3 is 21 residues. The V gene lost 3 bases and the J gene lost 4 bases, with 33 bases spanning the gap. The CDR3 protein is CASSFIGHISEWLGGVYGYTF. The DNA for the CDR3 is TGTGCCAGCAGTTTTATAGGCCATATTTCGGAATGGCTGGGGGGAGTCTATGGCTACACCTTC.

This clone is a singleton in its sample. The chain carries TRBV27 and TRBJ1-3; a possible D gene is TRBD1 (5 bases). Germline V gene sequence: CDR1 MNHEY, CDR2 SMNVEV (reference sequence). V was pared by 5 bases and J by 4 bases, with 15 bases between. This CDR3 is 15 amino acids long. CDR3 residues: CASSQLGAEGNTIYF. The DNA for the CDR3 is TGTGCCAGCAGTCAATTAGGGGCGGAAGGAAACACCATATATTTT.

The J gene is TRBJ1-2, the V gene TRBV6-1, with 8 bases fitting TRBD1. Trimming at V came to 7 bases and at J to 5 bases, leaving 9 bases not matched to a gene. Germline assignment: CDR1 MNHNS and CDR2 SASEGT. This CDR3 spans 14 amino acids. Written as DNA, the CDR3 is TGTGCCAGCACTCCGACAGGGGATCAGTATGGCTACACCTTC. Translation: CASTPTGDQYGYTF.

This clone came up a few times. The J gene is TRBJ2-5, the V gene TRBV5-1; 8 nucleotides line up with TRBD2. The CDR3 is 16 residues long. J gave up 1 base and V 2 bases, and 7 bases lay outside the gene matches. Looked up from germline, CDR1 is SGHRS and CDR2 is YFSETQ. CDR3 residues: CASSFLGGGPQETQYF. In DNA, the CDR3 is TGCGCCAGCAGCTTCCTTGGCGGGGGGCCCCAAGAGACCCAGTACTTC.